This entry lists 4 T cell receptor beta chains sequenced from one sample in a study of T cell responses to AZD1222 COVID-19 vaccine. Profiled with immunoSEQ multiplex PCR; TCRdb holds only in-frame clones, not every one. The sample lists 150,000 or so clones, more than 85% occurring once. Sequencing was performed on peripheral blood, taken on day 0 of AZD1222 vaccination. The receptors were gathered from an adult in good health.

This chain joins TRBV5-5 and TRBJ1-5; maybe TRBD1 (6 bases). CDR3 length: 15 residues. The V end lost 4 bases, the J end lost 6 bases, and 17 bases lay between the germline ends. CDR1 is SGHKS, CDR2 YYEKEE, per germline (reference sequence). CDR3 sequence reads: CASSHYTGTAQPQHF. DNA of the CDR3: TGTGCCAGCAGCCATTATACAGGGACGGCTCAGCCCCAGCATTTT.

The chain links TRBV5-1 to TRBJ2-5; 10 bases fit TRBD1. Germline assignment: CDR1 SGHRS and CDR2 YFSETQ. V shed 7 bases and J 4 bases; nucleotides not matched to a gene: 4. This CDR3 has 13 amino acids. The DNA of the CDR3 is TGCGCCAGCTCCGACAGGGGGCCAGAGACCCAGTACTTC. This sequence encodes CASSDRGPETQYF.

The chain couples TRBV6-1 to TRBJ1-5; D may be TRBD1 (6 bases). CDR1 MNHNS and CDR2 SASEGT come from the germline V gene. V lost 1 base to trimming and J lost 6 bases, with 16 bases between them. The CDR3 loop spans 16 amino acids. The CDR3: CASSEGGSRGTQPQHF. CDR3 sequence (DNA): TGTGCCAGCAGTGAAGGAGGTTCCAGGGGTACTCAGCCCCAGCATTTT.

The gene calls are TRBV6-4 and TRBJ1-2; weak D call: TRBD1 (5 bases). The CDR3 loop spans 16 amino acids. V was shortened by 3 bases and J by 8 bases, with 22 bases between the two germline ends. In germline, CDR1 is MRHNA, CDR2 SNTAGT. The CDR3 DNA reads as TGTGCCAGCAGTGATTCCGGGACGATTCTAGGACGGGGCTACACCTTC. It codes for CASSDSGTILGRGYTF.